This TCR beta chain was recorded in a study of T cell responses to AZD1222 COVID-19 vaccine (dated by TCRdb to the early 2020s). About the study as a whole: TCR sequencing was performed for 230 to 250 trial participants, of whom around 200 were given two doses of AZD1222 and roughly 25 were given two doses of MenACWY control vaccine. Trial participants were enrolled into age subgroups of 18-55, 56-69 and 70-plus years, which contained around 140, 26 and 57 TCR-sequenced participants, respectively. Results the study describes overall, beyond this receptor: Because no day 14 peak-response samples were available, the repertoires could be characterized only after the peak T cell response. Spike-specific TCR breadth and depth rose significantly after two AZD1222 doses compared with day 0 and with MenACWY recipients. The vaccine-associated CD4 TCRs covered the entire spike protein, and the dominant responses fell in regions 160-218 and 743-854. In the small 56-69-year group, the increase in depth fell short of significance, most likely because of low power. Reportedly, almost half of the unique spike-specific TCRs recognized epitopes lying outside the regions that are mutated in the B.1.351 and B.1.1.7 variants. Participants were mostly white British and included more females than males, and it was suggested by the authors that clonal diversity may have been underestimated. Conclusions about previously exposed vaccinees are limited, since just five to seven AZD1222 recipients were seropositive for SARS-CoV-2 at baseline.

Turning to this clone: Its binding antigen is unknown. One base away there is no much larger clone; base qualities are not given.

The CDR3 regions of human TCRbeta chains were subjected to immunosequencing. Processing in the source paper ran as follows. Repertoire TCRs were checked for matches against a reference library of SARS-CoV-2-specific TCRs that had been generated using the MIRA antigen-specificity platform. Breadth was defined as the fraction of unique TCRs that were SARS-CoV-2-associated, and depth was defined as the fraction of total T cells that were SARS-CoV-2-associated. Using the MIRA data, every spike-specific TCR was mapped to the spike region that the TCR reacted to and assigned to either a CD4 or a CD8 class. Log10-transformed breadth and depth values were compared by one-way ANOVA with Sidak's multiple comparisons tests. TCRdb took over this immuneACCESS table, retaining in-frame rearrangements with V and J assigned. Such tables are incomplete; in checked studies, under half of the missing clones stem from an unresolved V gene, and the remainder is unexplained. D and trimming were read from the DNA, whereas the V and J calls and clone size are those reported in that table. The sample data list some 200,000 clones, and around 90% of these were observed just once. The ten largest clones represent 26% of the sample.

V loses 5 bases, J loses 8 bases, and the germline ends lie 15 bases apart. Inclusive of the bounding cysteine and phenylalanine, the CDR3 is 13 residues long. Here the CDR3 DNA is all that survives: 39 bases in frame from base 1. CDR1 and CDR2 are read off the germline V gene (reference sequence) as LNHDA and SQIVND. The time point label here, explained by the study, means: about 28 days (+/-7) after the second vaccine dose. AZD1222 recipients given second doses at about 4 weeks or at about 12 weeks were pooled, since spike-specific TCR depth and breadth were not found to differ between the two schedules. Vaccinee samples came from UK trials COV001 and COV002, including a single-blind randomized controlled phase 2/3 trial of AZD1222 (ChAdOx1 nCoV-19) in healthy adults. Trial participant PBMC samples were collected at day 0 and day 28 after the second dose for TCRbeta chain sequencing.

This sample comprised peripheral blood, obtained 28 days after the second AZD1222 dose. Recombination joined TRBV19 with TRBJ1-2, with no confidently assigned D gene. The clonotype comes from an adult who received the AZD1222 COVID-19 vaccine. The bases are TGTGCCAGTAGTGGCCGCGGACGGAGAGGCTACACCTTC. Its protein is CASSGRGRRGYTF.